This T cell receptor beta chain was identified in a study of Graves' ophthalmopathy and Graves' hyperthyroidism. RNA transcripts provided the template for amplifying TCR beta CDR3 regions. Second-round multiplex PCR came after a first-round RT-PCR that employed HTBI primers. TCRdb re-called the multiplex PCR reads with MiXCR, one entry per CDR3 protein. The sample consists of 350,000 to 450,000 distinct CDR3 sequences, around 16% of them appearing once. With 1 base clipped from V and 7 bases from J, the junction kept 10 bases outside the gene matches. The CDR3 sequence is 15 residues long. Germline V gives CDR1 DFQATT, CDR2 SNEGSKA (reference sequence). This clonotype was recorded many times.

The chain links TRBV20-1 to TRBJ1-5; 7 bases line up with TRBD1. The TCR sequence derives from a woman under 30 with Graves' ophthalmopathy. The specimen sequenced was peripheral blood. The CDR3 region is CSARAKGAVRQPQHF. The CDR3 nucleotides are TGCAGTGCTAGAGCTAAGGGGGCCGTTCGGCAGCCCCAGCATTTT.